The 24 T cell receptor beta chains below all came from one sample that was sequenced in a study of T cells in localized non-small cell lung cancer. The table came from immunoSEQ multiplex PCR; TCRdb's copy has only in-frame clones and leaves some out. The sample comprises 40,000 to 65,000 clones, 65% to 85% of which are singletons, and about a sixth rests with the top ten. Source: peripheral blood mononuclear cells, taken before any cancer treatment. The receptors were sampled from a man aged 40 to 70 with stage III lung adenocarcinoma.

For the CDR3, the DNA is TGTGCCAGTAGTATAGATCTGGGGGGTCTTGCTGAAGCTTTCTTT. It encodes CASSIDLGGLAEAFF. V and J are TRBV19 and TRBJ1-1; the D gene is possibly TRBD1 (5 bases). Trimming left V 0 bases short and J 6 bases short, with 14 bases between. CDR1 is LNHDA and CDR2 is SQIVND in the germline V gene (reference sequence). The CDR3 totals 15 residues.

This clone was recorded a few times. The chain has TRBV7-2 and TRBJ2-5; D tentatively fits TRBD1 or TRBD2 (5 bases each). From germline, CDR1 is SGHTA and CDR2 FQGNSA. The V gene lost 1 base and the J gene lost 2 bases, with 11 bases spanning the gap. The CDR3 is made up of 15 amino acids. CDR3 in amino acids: CASSLVSEGQETQYF. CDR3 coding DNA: TGTGCCAGCAGCTTAGTCTCTGAGGGGCAAGAGACCCAGTACTTC.

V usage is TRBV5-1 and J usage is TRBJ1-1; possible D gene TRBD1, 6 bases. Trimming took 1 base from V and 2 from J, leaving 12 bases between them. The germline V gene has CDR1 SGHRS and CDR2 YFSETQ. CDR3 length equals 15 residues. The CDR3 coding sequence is TGCGCCAGCAGCTTGATGGGCAGGGGAAACACTGAAGCTTTCTTT. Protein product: CASSLMGRGNTEAFF.

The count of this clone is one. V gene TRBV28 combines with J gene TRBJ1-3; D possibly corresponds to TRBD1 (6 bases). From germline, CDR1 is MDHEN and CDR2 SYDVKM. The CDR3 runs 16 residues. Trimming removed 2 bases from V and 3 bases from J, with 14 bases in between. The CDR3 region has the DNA TGTGCCAGCAGTTTAGGACAGAGCCTCGGTGGAAACACCATATATTTT. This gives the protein CASSLGQSLGGNTIYF.

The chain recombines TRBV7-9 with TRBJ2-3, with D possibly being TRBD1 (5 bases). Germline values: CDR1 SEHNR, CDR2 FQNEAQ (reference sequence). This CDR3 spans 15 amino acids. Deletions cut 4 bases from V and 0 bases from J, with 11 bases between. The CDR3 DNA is TGTGCCAGCAGCTCCCAGGGCGAAAGCACAGATACGCAGTATTTT. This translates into CASSSQGESTDTQYF.

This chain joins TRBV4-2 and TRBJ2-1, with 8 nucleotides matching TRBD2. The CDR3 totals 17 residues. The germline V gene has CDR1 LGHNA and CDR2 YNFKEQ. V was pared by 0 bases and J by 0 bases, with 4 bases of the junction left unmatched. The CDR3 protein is CASSQDLAGTSYNEQFF. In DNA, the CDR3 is TGTGCCAGCAGCCAAGATCTAGCGGGTACCTCCTACAATGAGCAGTTCTTC.

The CDR3 bases are TGTGCCAGTAGTATAGGGGCAGTTAATGAGCAGTTCTTC. This translates into CASSIGAVNEQFF. This chain links TRBV19 with TRBJ2-1, with unresolved D. This CDR3 is built from 13 residues. The germline gives CDR1 LNHDA, CDR2 SQIVND (reference sequence). V gave up 1 base and J gave up 7 bases, with 8 bases separating them.

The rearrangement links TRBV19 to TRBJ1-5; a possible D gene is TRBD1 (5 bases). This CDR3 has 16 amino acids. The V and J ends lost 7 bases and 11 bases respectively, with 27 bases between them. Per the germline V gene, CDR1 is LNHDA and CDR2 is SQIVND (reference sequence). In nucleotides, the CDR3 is TGTGCCAGTACCCCGACGGGGGGTGAAAGCTGGCGTGCCCAGCATTTT. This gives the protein CASTPTGGESWRAQHF.

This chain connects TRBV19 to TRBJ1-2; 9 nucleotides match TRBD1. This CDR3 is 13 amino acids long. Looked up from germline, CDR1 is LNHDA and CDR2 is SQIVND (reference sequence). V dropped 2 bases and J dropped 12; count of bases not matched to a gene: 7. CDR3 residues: CASSIPNRGQNTF. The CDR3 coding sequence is TGTGCCAGTAGTATACCCAACAGGGGGCAAAACACCTTC.

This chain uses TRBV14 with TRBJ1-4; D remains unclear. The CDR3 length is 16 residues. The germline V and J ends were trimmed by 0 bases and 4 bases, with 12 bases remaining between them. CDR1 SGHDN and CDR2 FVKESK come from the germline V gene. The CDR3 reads CASSQDGWGFNEKLFF. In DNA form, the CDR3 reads TGTGCCAGCAGCCAAGATGGGTGGGGATTTAATGAAAAACTGTTTTTT.

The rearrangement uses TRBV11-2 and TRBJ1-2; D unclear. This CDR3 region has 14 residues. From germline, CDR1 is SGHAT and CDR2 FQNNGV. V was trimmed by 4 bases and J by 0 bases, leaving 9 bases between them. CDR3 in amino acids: CASSSPDTNYGYTF. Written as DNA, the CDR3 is TGTGCCAGCAGCTCCCCAGACACTAACTATGGCTACACCTTC.

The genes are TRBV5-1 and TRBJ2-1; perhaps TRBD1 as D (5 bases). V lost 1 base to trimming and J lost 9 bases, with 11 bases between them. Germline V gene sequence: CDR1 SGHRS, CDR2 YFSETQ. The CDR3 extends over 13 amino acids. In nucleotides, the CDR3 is TGCGCCAGCAGCTTGACTCCCCAGGGTGAGCAGTTCTTC. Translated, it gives CASSLTPQGEQFF.

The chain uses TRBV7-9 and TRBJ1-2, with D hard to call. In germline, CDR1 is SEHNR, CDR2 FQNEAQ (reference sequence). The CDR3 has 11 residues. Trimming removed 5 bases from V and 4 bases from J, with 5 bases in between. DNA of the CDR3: TGTGCCAGCAGCAGCGCCTATGGCTACACCTTC. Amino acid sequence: CASSSAYGYTF.

DNA for the CDR3: TGTGCCAGCAGGATAGGACTGCGGCAAGGCAATGAAAAACTGTTTTTT. Protein: CASRIGLRQGNEKLFF. The chain recombines TRBV27 with TRBJ1-4, with no clear D. Trimming pared 6 bases from V and 5 bases from J, leaving 19 bases between. The CDR3 loop spans 16 amino acids. CDR1 is MNHEY, CDR2 SMNVEV, per germline (reference sequence).

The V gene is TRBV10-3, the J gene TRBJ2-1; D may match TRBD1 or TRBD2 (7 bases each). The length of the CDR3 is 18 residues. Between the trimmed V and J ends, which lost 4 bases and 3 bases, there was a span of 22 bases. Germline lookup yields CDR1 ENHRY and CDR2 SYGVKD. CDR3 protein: CAISGTGEGVFLYNEQFF. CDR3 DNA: TGTGCCATCAGTGGAACAGGGGAGGGGGTCTTCCTCTACAATGAGCAGTTCTTC.

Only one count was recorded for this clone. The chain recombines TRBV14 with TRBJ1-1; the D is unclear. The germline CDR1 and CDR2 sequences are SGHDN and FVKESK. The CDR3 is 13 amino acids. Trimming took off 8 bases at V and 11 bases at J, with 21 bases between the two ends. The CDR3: CASSPYVLERAFF. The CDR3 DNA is TGTGCCAGCTCGCCTTACGTTCTGGAAAGGGCTTTCTTT.

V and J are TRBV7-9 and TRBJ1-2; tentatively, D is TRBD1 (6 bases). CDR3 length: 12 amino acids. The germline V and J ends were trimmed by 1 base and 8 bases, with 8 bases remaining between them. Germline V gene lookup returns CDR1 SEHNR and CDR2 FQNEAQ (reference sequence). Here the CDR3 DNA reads TGTGCCAGCAGCTTAGTTGGGGGCGGCTACACCTTC. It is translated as CASSLVGGGYTF.

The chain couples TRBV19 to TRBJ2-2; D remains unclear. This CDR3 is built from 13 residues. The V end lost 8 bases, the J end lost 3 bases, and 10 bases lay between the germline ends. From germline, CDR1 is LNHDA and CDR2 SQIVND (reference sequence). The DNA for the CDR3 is TGTGCCAGTTGTAACCGTTACACCGGGGAGCTGTTTTTT. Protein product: CASCNRYTGELFF.

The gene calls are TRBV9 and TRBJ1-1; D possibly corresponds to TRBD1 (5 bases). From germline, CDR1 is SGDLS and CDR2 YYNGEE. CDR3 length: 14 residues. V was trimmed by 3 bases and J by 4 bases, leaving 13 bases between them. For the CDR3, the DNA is TGTGCCAGCAGCGGGGCTCAGGGTTTCACTGAAGCTTTCTTT. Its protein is CASSGAQGFTEAFF.

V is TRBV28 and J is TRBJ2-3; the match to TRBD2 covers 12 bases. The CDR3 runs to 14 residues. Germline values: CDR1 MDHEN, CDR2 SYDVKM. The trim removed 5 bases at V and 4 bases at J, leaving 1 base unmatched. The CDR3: CASSLAGGADTQYF. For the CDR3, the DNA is TGTGCCAGCAGTCTAGCGGGGGGGGCAGATACGCAGTATTTT.

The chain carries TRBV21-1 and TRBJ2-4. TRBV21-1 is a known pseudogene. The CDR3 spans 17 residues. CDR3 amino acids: CASSKGGQGDVENIQYF. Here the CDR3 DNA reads TGTGCCAGCAGCAAAGGAGGGCAGGGTGATGTGGAAAACATTCAGTACTTC.

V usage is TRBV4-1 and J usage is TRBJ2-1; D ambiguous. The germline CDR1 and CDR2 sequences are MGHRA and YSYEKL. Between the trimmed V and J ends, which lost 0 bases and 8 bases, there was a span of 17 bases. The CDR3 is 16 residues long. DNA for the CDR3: TGCGCCAGCAGCCAAGAGGGATCTGGTCTACGGCATGAGCAGTTCTTC. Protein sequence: CASSQEGSGLRHEQFF.

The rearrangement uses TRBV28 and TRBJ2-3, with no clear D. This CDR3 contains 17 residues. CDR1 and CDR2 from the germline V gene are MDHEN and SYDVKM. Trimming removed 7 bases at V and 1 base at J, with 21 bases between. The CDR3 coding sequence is TGTGCCAGCAATCCCTTGTGGCGAGAAGTAGGCACAGATACGCAGTATTTT. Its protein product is CASNPLWREVGTDTQYF.

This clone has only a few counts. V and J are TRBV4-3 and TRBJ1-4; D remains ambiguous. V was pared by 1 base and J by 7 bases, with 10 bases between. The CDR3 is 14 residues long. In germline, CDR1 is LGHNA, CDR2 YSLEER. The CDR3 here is CASSQAYPSEKLFF. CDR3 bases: TGCGCCAGCAGCCAAGCTTACCCCAGTGAAAAACTGTTTTTT.